This T cell receptor (beta chain) originates from a study of blood T cell repertoires in COVID-19 (dated by TCRdb to about 2020). Background for the entire study: Collaborator samples came from the United States, Italy and Spain and covered acute and convalescent phases of COVID-19. Where available, HLA class I and class II types were obtained from metadata supplied by the sample provider rather than from assay-based typing. The repertoires were released in a freely available public database meant as a resource for research on the immune response to SARS-CoV-2. Deeply sampled blood TCRbeta repertoires from subjects exposed to, actively infected with, or recovered from COVID-19 were included in the dataset. Samples were obtained from the ongoing ImmuneRACE study (first 160 participants) and from 1,254 subjects provided by 6 global collaborators. Sample metadata almost always included a de-identified subject ID, COVID-19 status, age in years and sex. The material from the prospective study consisted of cDNA or gDNA derived from T cells, B-cell-depleted T cells, or PBMCs. Study-level results and caveats: How much clinical and demographic metadata was included differed by source and by participant, and the metadata was provided uncurated.

Turning to this clone: Its antigen is not yet known. The input lacks base qualities; no much larger clone sits a single base away.

Trimming removed 5 bases from V and 1 base from J; the gene matches leave 3 bases unexplained. In the germline V gene (reference sequence), CDR1 corresponds to SSHAT and CDR2 to FNYEAQ. Including the terminal cysteine and phenylalanine, the CDR3 comprises 16 residues. Only the CDR3 portion is preserved as DNA: 48 bases, with reading frame beginning at the first base. Collaborating institutions collected whole blood in K2EDTA tubes following their own protocols. For TCRbeta analysis, collaborators shipped samples in one of three forms: frozen whole blood, isolated PBMCs, or DNA extracted from either of those sample types. TCRbeta CDR3 regions were amplified from genomic DNA using the immunoSEQ Assay, a bias-controlled multiplex PCR. The authors' analysis ran thus. Nucleated cell counts per sample were estimated from amplification of reference gene primers within the assay. To quantify the absolute abundance of each unique TCRbeta CDR3 rearrangement, sequence reads were collapsed and filtered. For each sample, productive Simpson clonality was calculated as the square root of Simpson's diversity index across productive rearrangements. Held by TCRdb, this immuneACCESS table contains in-frame sequences only and omits some clones. Under half of the omission traces to an unresolved V gene where checked; the cause of the rest is unknown. V and J calls and clone size follow that table, whereas D and trimming were derived from the DNA. This sample gives some 70,000 clones in total; about nine tenths of them show up just once. The ten largest clonotypes hold 5.5% to 8.5% of the sample.

This receptor was taken from a middle-aged man with active COVID-19. The chain joins TRBV7-7 to TRBJ2-2, with 11 bases aligning to TRBD2. Material for sequencing was peripheral blood. The CDR3 region reads CASSAGTSGNTGELFF. The nucleotide sequence reads TGTGCCAGCAGCGCCGGGACTAGCGGGAACACCGGGGAGCTGTTTTTT. Reference TRBV7-7 and TRBJ2-2 genes cover what lies past the CDR3, so the full variable domain is GAGVSQSPRYKVTKRGQDVTLRCDPISSHATLYWYQQALGQGPEFLTYFNYEAQPDKSGLPSDRFSAERPEGSISTLTIQRTEQRDSAMYRCASSAGTSGNTGELFFGEGSRLTVL.